This is a list of T cell receptor beta chains from one sample in a study of control samples from healthy donors and cancer patients. Profiling relied on immunoSEQ multiplex PCR, and the TCRdb table lists in-frame clones only, not all of them. The sample gives 90,000 to 100,000 clones, roughly 83% of which show up once; roughly a tenth is in the top ten. Sequenced: blood. The receptor source for this set is a woman aged 25 to 39 in good health. Each CDR3 is given with its conserved first and last residue. A D gene is named only where the DNA matches it firmly. Not all rows give a size; the values are once, few, many and, for expanded clones, a class.

j_gene | d_gene | v_gene | len | abundance | CDR3aa | CDR3nt
TRBJ2-1 | - | TRBV6-2/TRBV6-3 | 14 | once | CASSYVGTYNEQFF | TGTGCCAGCAGTTACGTGGGGACCTACAATGAGCAGTTCTTC
TRBJ2-7 | - | TRBV5-1 | 14 | - | CASSQGPGDYEQYF | TGCGCCAGCAGCCAGGGACCCGGGGACTACGAGCAGTACTTC
TRBJ2-7 | TRBD1 | TRBV12-3/TRBV12-4 | 12 | - | CASSLSATGMYF | TGTGCCAGCAGTTTATCTGCGACAGGGATGTACTTC
TRBJ2-2 | - | TRBV7-2 | 12 | medium-sized | CASRPGTGELFF | TGTGCCAGCAGGCCCGGGACCGGGGAGCTGTTTTTT
TRBJ1-4 | - | TRBV5-8 | 15 | - | CASSLAAGANEKLFF | TGTGCCAGCAGCTTGGCCGCGGGGGCGAATGAAAAACTGTTTTTT
TRBJ2-7 | TRBD1 | TRBV27 | 13 | - | CASSPGQVYEQYF | TGTGCCAGCAGTCCCGGACAGGTCTACGAGCAGTACTTC
TRBJ2-3 | - | TRBV19 | 11 | - | CASSIYDTQYF | TGTGCCAGTAGTATATACGATACGCAGTATTTT
TRBJ1-1 | - | TRBV3-1/TRBV3-2 | 13 | few | CASSQGPNTEAFF | TGTGCCAGCAGCCAAGGTCCAAACACTGAAGCTTTCTTT
TRBJ1-4 | - | TRBV19 | 17 | - | CASSTARPGMPNEKLFF | TGTGCCAGTAGTACCGCACGACCGGGGATGCCTAATGAAAAACTGTTTTTT
TRBJ1-2 | - | TRBV18 | 12 | few | CASSPSNYGYTF | TGTGCCAGCTCACCCAGCAACTATGGCTACACCTTC
TRBJ1-1 | - | TRBV11-2 | 13 | - | CAAIRVMNTEAFF | TGTGCCGCCATCCGAGTGATGAACACTGAAGCTTTCTTT
TRBJ2-3 | TRBD2 | TRBV9 | 15 | once | CASSESGGGTDTQYF | TGTGCCAGCAGCGAATCCGGGGGGGGCACAGATACGCAGTATTTT
TRBJ1-3 | - | TRBV9 | 15 | - | CASSVQGASGNTIYF | TGTGCCAGCAGCGTCCAGGGTGCCTCTGGAAACACCATATATTTT
TRBJ1-4 | - | TRBV2 | 15 | - | CASSEGWPRNEKLFF | TGTGCCAGCAGTGAAGGTTGGCCGCGTAATGAAAAACTGTTTTTT
TRBJ2-1 | TRBD2 | TRBV19 | 16 | - | CASTKTSGGNYNEQFF | TGTGCCAGTACCAAGACTAGCGGGGGGAACTACAATGAGCAGTTCTTC
TRBJ1-2 | - | TRBV30 | 10 | few | CAWSRTGYTF | TGTGCCTGGAGTCGCACTGGCTACACCTTC
TRBJ2-1 | - | TRBV30 | 11 | few | CAWTGEREQFF | TGTGCCTGGACAGGGGAGAGGGAGCAGTTCTTC
TRBJ1-5 | - | TRBV9 | 14 | few | CASSVWGGDQPQHF | TGTGCCAGCAGCGTATGGGGGGGAGATCAGCCCCAGCATTTT
TRBJ2-1 | - | TRBV5-1 | 15 | - | CASSLGPGSYNEQFF | TGCGCCAGCAGCTTGGGTCCAGGCTCCTACAATGAGCAGTTCTTC
TRBJ2-3 | TRBD2 | TRBV9 | 19 | - | CASNNGWRGAHSSTDTQYF | TGTGCCAGCAACAACGGGTGGCGGGGGGCTCACTCTAGCACAGATACGCAGTATTTT
TRBJ2-2 | - | TRBV5-1 | 13 | - | CASSSYRVGELFF | TGCGCCAGCAGCTCCTACAGGGTCGGGGAGCTGTTTTTT
TRBJ2-7 | - | TRBV11-2 | 13 | - | CASRGREYYEQYF | TGTGCCAGCAGGGGACGGGAGTACTACGAGCAGTACTTC
TRBJ2-3 | TRBD2 | TRBV11-2 | 16 | few | CASSLALAGGEDTQYF | TGTGCCAGCAGCTTAGCTCTAGCGGGGGGGGAGGATACGCAGTATTTT
TRBJ2-7 | TRBD1 | TRBV6-6 | 16 | - | CASSFTTPGQGYEQYF | TGTGCCAGCAGTTTTACCACACCGGGACAGGGATACGAGCAGTACTTC
TRBJ1-4 | - | TRBV29-1 | 15 | few | CSVEEGDNRAGKLFF | TGCAGCGTTGAAGAGGGAGACAACAGGGCCGGAAAACTGTTTTTT
TRBJ2-3 | TRBD2 | TRBV2 | 12 | - | CASSVSGDTQYF | TGTGCCAGCAGTGTTAGCGGGGATACGCAGTATTTT
TRBJ2-6 | - | TRBV6-4 | 15 | - | CASSEQGSGANVLTF | TGTGCCAGCAGTGAACAGGGATCTGGGGCCAACGTCCTGACTTTC
TRBJ1-4 | - | TRBV25-1 | 16 | - | CASSEKTTGRGEKLFF | TGTGCCAGCAGTGAAAAAACGACAGGACGGGGTGAAAAACTGTTTTTT
TRBJ2-7 | - | TRBV6-5 | 13 | - | CASSPGLSYEQYF | TGTGCCAGCAGCCCAGGGCTCTCCTACGAGCAGTACTTC
TRBJ2-6 | - | TRBV6-2/TRBV6-3 | 14 | - | CASSRGSGANVLTF | TGTGCCAGCAGTCGAGGTTCTGGGGCCAACGTCCTGACTTTC
TRBJ1-2 | - | TRBV5-4 | 12 | - | CASSLEASGYTF | TGTGCCAGCAGCTTGGAGGCAAGTGGCTACACCTTC
TRBJ1-5 | - | TRBV7-2 | 15 | few | CASSLSAGNNQPQHF | TGTGCCAGCAGCTTGTCCGCAGGCAACAATCAGCCCCAGCATTTT
TRBJ1-5 | - | TRBV3-1/TRBV3-2 | 18 | - | CASSPDRLLPIRNQPQHF | TGTGCCAGCAGCCCCGACCGTTTACTCCCGATACGAAATCAGCCCCAGCATTTT
TRBJ2-5 | TRBD1 | TRBV7-8 | 16 | - | CASSLEGTGIGETQYF | TGTGCCAGCAGCTTAGAAGGGACAGGGATAGGGGAGACCCAGTACTTC
TRBJ1-2 | - | TRBV6-6 | 14 | - | CASSYSPEGGGYTF | TGTGCCAGCAGTTACTCCCCCGAGGGCGGGGGCTACACCTTC
TRBJ2-1 | TRBD2 | TRBV3-1/TRBV3-2 | 14 | - | CASKASGGYNEQFF | TGTGCCAGCAAGGCTAGCGGGGGTTACAATGAGCAGTTCTTC
TRBJ2-2 | - | TRBV5-1 | 15 | - | CASSLARGNTGELFF | TGCGCCAGCAGCTTGGCCAGGGGAAACACCGGGGAGCTGTTTTTT
TRBJ1-2 | TRBD1 | TRBV9 | 14 | - | CASSGGTGKHGYTF | TGTGCCAGCAGCGGCGGGACAGGCAAACATGGCTACACCTTC
TRBJ1-2 | - | TRBV2 | 11 | few | CASSDQRGYTF | TGTGCCAGCAGTGATCAGAGGGGCTACACCTTC
TRBJ1-2 | - | TRBV5-1 | 15 | - | CASSFGLLGDYGYTF | TGCGCCAGCAGCTTCGGCCTTTTGGGAGACTATGGCTACACCTTC
TRBJ2-3 | TRBD2 | TRBV25-1 | 13 | - | CASRGLATDTQYF | TGTGCCAGCAGAGGACTAGCAACAGATACGCAGTATTTT
TRBJ2-3 | - | TRBV5-1 | 13 | - | CASSGTREDTQYF | TGCGCCAGCAGCGGGACACGAGAAGATACGCAGTATTTT
TRBJ2-2 | - | TRBV19 | 14 | - | CASSISANTGELFF | TGTGCCAGTAGTATATCCGCAAACACCGGGGAGCTGTTTTTT
TRBJ1-4 | - | TRBV30 | 12 | - | CAWRTRSEKLFF | TGTGCCTGGAGGACTAGGAGTGAAAAACTGTTTTTT
TRBJ2-3 | TRBD2 | TRBV3-1/TRBV3-2 | 15 | - | CASSQEGDYTDTQYF | TGTGCCAGCAGCCAAGAGGGGGACTACACAGATACGCAGTATTTT
TRBJ2-3 | - | TRBV9 | 16 | - | CASSVNWGPPGDTQYF | TGTGCCAGCAGCGTAAACTGGGGACCTCCTGGAGATACGCAGTATTTT
TRBJ2-2 | TRBD1 | TRBV10-3 | 14 | - | CAISEWTGTGELFF | TGTGCCATCAGTGAGTGGACAGGGACCGGGGAGCTGTTTTTT
TRBJ1-3 | - | TRBV12-3/TRBV12-4 | 13 | many | CASSLRSLNTIYF | TGTGCCAGCAGTTTACGGTCCTTGAACACCATATATTTT
TRBJ2-1 | TRBD2 | TRBV7-3 | 13 | few | CASSRPGGGEQFF | TGTGCCAGCAGCCGCCCGGGAGGCGGTGAGCAGTTCTTC
TRBJ2-1 | TRBD1 | TRBV6-6 | 13 | - | CASSWDRYNEQFF | TGTGCCAGCAGTTGGGACAGGTACAATGAGCAGTTCTTC
TRBJ1-5 | TRBD1 | TRBV6-5 | 16 | - | CASSYSSSGTGRPQHF | TGTGCCAGCAGTTACTCGAGTTCCGGGACAGGGAGGCCCCAGCATTTT
TRBJ2-1 | TRBD1 | TRBV5-4 | 16 | once | CASSLPRGQGNNEQFF | TGTGCCAGCAGCCTCCCCCGAGGACAGGGAAACAATGAGCAGTTCTTC
TRBJ1-1 | - | TRBV6-2/TRBV6-3 | 13 | few | CASSRTENTEAFF | TGTGCCAGCAGTCGGACGGAGAACACTGAAGCTTTCTTT
TRBJ1-3 | - | TRBV30 | 16 | - | CAWSVLPTGSGNTIYF | TGTGCCTGGAGCGTACTACCTACAGGCTCTGGAAACACCATATATTTT
TRBJ1-1 | - | TRBV3-1/TRBV3-2 | 14 | - | CASSQVGGASVAFF | TGTGCCAGCAGCCAAGTCGGAGGGGCGAGCGTAGCTTTCTTT